The entry below describes one T cell receptor beta chain. This clone showed up just a few times. Its recognized antigen is unknown. No quality values exist for individual bases; no much larger clone is one base distant. The protocol used for the library was the immunoSEQ multiplex PCR assay. For the multiplex PCR, a mixture combining 60 forward primers for TCR Vbeta segments and 13 reverse primers for TCR Jbeta segments was used. The CDR3 region of rearranged TCR beta genes was amplified from genomic DNA by a multiplex PCR assay. The amplified TCR beta libraries were sequenced on the Illumina HiSeq System as 87-base-pair reads. Per the source publication's procedure: A later analysis tallied about 77 million unique TCR beta chains across the 666 repertoires, and around 9.9 million of those chains were shared by two or more donors. Raw reads were error-corrected and collapsed into unique sequences with a nearest-neighbor algorithm that merged closely related sequences to remove PCR and sequencing errors. To assign V, D and J gene segments, CDR3 sequences were aligned to IMGT reference sequences. Each retained sequence needed at least a six-nucleotide match to both a V gene segment and a J gene segment. A rearrangement was called productive if the CDR3 had no stop codons and remained in frame with V and J, and every other rearrangement was called non-productive. Following IMGT convention, CDR3 was defined as the stretch from the second conserved V-encoded cysteine to the conserved J-encoded phenylalanine. Sequences without an unambiguous match to a single V gene segment were excluded from the earlier analysis of several hundred of the donors. An earlier analysis of a few hundred of the donors called V segments functional above 56.7% productive rearrangements and segregating when the between-donor standard deviation exceeded 5%. To diagnose cytomegalovirus status from the catalog of TCR beta chain sequences, a statistical classification framework was built. In a later analysis, V and J genes were assigned by comparing TCR nucleotide sequences against IMGT/GENE-DB human TR gene sequences. Using the TCRdist pipeline, a later analysis assigned CDR3 sequences along with most-parsimonious VDJ recombination scenarios. In a later analysis, each TCR beta chain was defined by its CDR3 amino acid sequence together with its V-gene family, and reads without a unique V-gene family were excluded. As a way to deal with suspected cross-contamination and a sequencing artifact, a later analysis dropped hundreds of nucleotide sequences that were highly shared and had low generation probability. For each public chain, a later analysis derived a clonal expansion index from normalized ranks of inferred template counts within each repertoire. A later analysis computed generation probabilities with a VDJ recombination model fitted to out-of-frame rearrangements, and checked the results against IGoR. Hypergeometric tests were used in a later analysis to score TCR-TCR, TCR-HLA and TCR-CMV co-occurrence, with a repertoire-size bias correction applied to the TCR pairs. False discovery rates were estimated in a later analysis by permuting HLA or CMV assignments 20 times. In a later analysis, co-occurring TCRs were grouped using DBSCAN, and TCRdist sequence similarity was added for clustering within HLA-allele-positive subsets. For co-occurrence clustering, repertoires with fewer than 30,000 or more than 120,000 public chains were excluded, along with a handful of repertoires with anomalous nucleotide sharing. TCRdb re-hosts the immuneACCESS table, in-frame sequences only. Its copies lack some clones; in the studies checked, an unresolved V gene accounts for under half of them, and the cause for the rest is not known. V, J and clone size derive from that table, while D and trimming were established from the DNA sequence. The sample table contains under 200,000 clones; only one count was recorded for 70% to 85% of them. Jointly, the top ten make up under 0.75% of the sample.

The germline V gene yields SNHLY for CDR1 and FYNNEI for CDR2. The CDR3 measures 12 amino acids from cysteine to phenylalanine. The only DNA kept is the CDR3, 36 bases in frame from the first base. V trim: 9 bases; J trim: 7 bases; unmatched bases: 8. This sample is drawn from a study of cytomegalovirus exposure and HLA in healthy donors (dated by TCRdb to about 2017). Background on the whole study: An earlier analysis of approximately 640 of the donors reported about 290 Gb of sequence data and around 110 million unique TCR beta sequences from about 200 million T cells. To predict cytomegalovirus infection status, the study brought together high-throughput TCR immunosequencing, statistical association of individual TCRs with disease status, and machine learning. Of the roughly 410 genotyped donors, 75% to 85% were placed in the genetic ancestry cluster associated with self-reported Caucasian donors. To decide whether each TCR beta V gene segment behaved as functional or pseudogenic, an earlier analysis of approximately 600 of the donors relied on high-throughput TCR beta sequencing. Both class I and class II loci were covered by HLA typing, at four-digit resolution. Donor age, sex, ethnicity and CMV serostatus were collected together with the repertoire data. All discovery cohort repertoires had been generated using a single sequencing platform. Roughly 300 gigabases of sequencing data and 75 million to 85 million unique TCR sequences made up an early release that covered over 550 HLA-typed donors. A handful of DR-DQ haplotypes were handled as single units for association and clustering because linkage in the cohort was strong. The later analysis used no new phenotypic data to find candidate immune exposures, relying instead on TCR beta sequences and their occurrence across donors. The study used immunosequencing to profile the T cell repertoires of approximately 640 subjects and linked those repertoires to cytomegalovirus serostatus. The study was designed to test whether signatures of past pathogen exposure could be identified by cataloging public T cell receptors. Along with the approximately 600-subject first cohort, a separate validation cohort of over a hundred different subjects was used. In a later genetic analysis, genome-wide SNP genotypes for about 65% of the roughly 670 donors were used, and that subset was treated as a discovery cohort. To study patterns of TCR occurrence, a later analysis re-analyzed previously published TCR beta repertoires from around 670 donors and added high-resolution HLA genotyping. The number of donors typed differed by locus, with roughly 629-640 for A, B, C, DRB1 and DQB1, roughly 550 for DQA1, over 600 for DPA1, and some 440 for DPB1. Among over 350 genotyped donors of the cohort, an average of around 240,000 unique TCR beta nucleotide sequences were sequenced per donor, about a sixth of them non-productive. Study-wide findings and limitations: The authors suggested that the approach could potentially be generalized to other disease states and immunological phenotypes. Some IMGT-functional V segments, including TRBV6-2 and TRBV6-3, could not be distinguished by the 87-base-pair reads and were therefore excluded. V-gene and J-gene trimming of TCR beta chains was associated with a missense DCLRE1C variant in a later genetic analysis, and the association was replicated in an independent cohort. Compared with the roughly 700-donor mean, donors in an Asian-associated ancestry cluster had fewer N-insertions in productive TCRs, according to a later genetic analysis. A few of the identified cytomegalovirus-associated TCR beta chains were confirmed in vitro to be specific for cytomegalovirus antigens. Only TCR beta chains were sequenced in this cohort, and the absence of alpha or paired-chain data limited detectable features. According to a later analysis, parvovirus B19, influenza, CMV and Epstein-Barr virus appeared linked to several top co-occurrence clusters. A later analysis found that TCR association rates varied across HLA loci, with DRB1 alleles showing the most associated TCRs and HLA-C alleles the fewest. Because HLA typing was unavailable for some donors at each locus, only the typed subset was used in association tests. In a later analysis, HLA-associated TCR beta chains were found to be more clonally expanded and to have lower generation probabilities than equally common non-associated chains. A group of highly shared sequence variants was considered likely to be a technical artifact of the sequencing pipeline. According to a later analysis, most CMV-associated TCR beta chains appeared to be HLA-restricted, and the HLA associations seemed to be driven largely by CMV exposure. When HLA alleles, especially DR and DQ, strongly co-occurred, attributing TCR associations to individual alleles was difficult. While some public TCRs were present in many individuals, most TCR sequences turned up only very rarely across donors. Linkage disequilibrium might explain the correlated functional status among segregating V segments, but an unknown experimental factor could not be ruled out. Because counts were too low, approximately 18 rarely observed V segments, including chromosome 9 orphons, were excluded from the earlier analysis of several hundred of the donors. In an earlier analysis of approximately 590 of the donors, most TCR beta V segments appeared in productive rearrangements about 90% or about 30% of the time, broadly matching IMGT annotations. The study listed 164 TCR beta chains as associated with cytomegalovirus. A further reported finding was that TCR beta sequences accurately predicted the HLA-A and HLA-B alleles for most subjects in the first cohort. The classifier was reported to diagnose cytomegalovirus status with high specificity and sensitivity in both the original cohort and the validation cohort. At a false discovery rate of 0.05, a later analysis linked 16,000 or so TCR beta sequences to specific HLA alleles. The only immune exposure information available for the cohort was CMV serostatus. Presence/absence analyses assumed roughly uniform sequencing depth across donors, an assumption that may not hold.

In total, roughly 710 healthy bone marrow donors made up the cohort. At the time of sampling, every cohort member was nominally healthy, though immune exposures that went unrecorded were likely present. The donor tested CMV seronegative and was one of the 352 seronegative cohort members. A peripheral blood sample was collected from each donor, and TCR beta sequencing was performed on peripheral blood mononuclear cells. The Qiagen DNeasy Blood Extraction Kit was used to extract genomic DNA from the blood cell samples. The source is a woman aged 35 to 49 in good health and CMV-seronegative. The rearranged chain carries TRBV2 and TRBJ1-1, and 7 junctional nucleotides match TRBD1. The specimen sequenced was PBMCs. The CDR3 protein sequence reads: CASHAGGDEAFF. The DNA sequence is as follows: TGTGCCAGTCATGCAGGGGGTGATGAAGCTTTCTTT.